This passage covers 18 T cell receptor beta chains from one sample sequenced in a study of patients and donors after allogeneic stem cell transplantation. TCRdb redid the calling of the RT-PCR reads with MiXCR, one entry per CDR3 protein. Among 20,000 or so distinct CDR3 sequences listed, 4.5% to 6% were seen once. Input material: blood, either unsorted or a sorted T cell fraction (not recorded which). These receptors all come from a human donor who was either an allogeneic HSCT recipient or a stem cell or donor lymphocyte infusion donor (not recorded which). It is not recorded whose cells these are; they may come from a transplant donor.

In its sample, this clonotype was seen many times. The gene calls are TRBV9 and TRBJ1-3; D might be TRBD1 (5 bases). Germline CDR1 and CDR2: SGDLS and YYNGEE. V dropped 4 bases and J dropped 1 base, with 15 bases sitting between them. The CDR3 consists of 16 residues. CDR3 sequence reads: CASSRGGAESGNTIYF. The CDR3 bases are TGTGCCAGCAGCAGGGGAGGGGCTGAGTCTGGAAACACCATATATTTT.

This clonotype occurred many times. The chain combines TRBV28 with TRBJ2-7; the D is unclear. V lost 6 bases, J lost 3 bases, and 15 bases lay in between. This CDR3 comprises 14 residues. Germline V gene lookup returns CDR1 MDHEN and CDR2 SYDVKM. The CDR3 reads CASRFTRNVYEQYF. The CDR3 bases are TGTGCCAGCAGGTTCACCCGGAACGTCTACGAGCAGTACTTC. Combining the CDR3 with reference TRBV28 and TRBJ2-7 gives the whole variable domain DVKVTQSSRYLVKRTGEKVFLECVQDMDHENMFWYRQDPGLGLRLIYFSYDVKMKEKGDIPEGYSVSREKKERFSLILESASTNQTSMYLCASRFTRNVYEQYFGPGTRLTVT.

This clonotype appeared many times. The chain couples TRBV20-1 to TRBJ2-7; D gene ambiguous. From germline, CDR1 is DFQATT and CDR2 SNEGSKA (reference sequence). V lost 0 bases and J lost 3, with 12 bases in between. This CDR3 is built from 14 residues. Written as DNA, the CDR3 is TGCAGTGCTAGAGATCGTGGCCGAAACTACGAGCAGTACTTC. It yields the protein CSARDRGRNYEQYF.

At least ten counts were recorded for this clonotype. V gene TRBV7-6 combines with J gene TRBJ1-1; the D gene is possibly TRBD1 (6 bases). The CDR3 is 15 residues long. V lost 4 bases to trimming and J lost 4 bases, with 16 bases between them. Germline values: CDR1 SGHVS, CDR2 FNYEAQ. CDR3: CASSSPEQGITEAFF. In DNA form, the CDR3 reads TGTGCCAGCAGCTCTCCGGAACAGGGAATCACTGAAGCTTTCTTT.

In this sample, this clonotype turned up many times. V gene TRBV29-1 combines with J gene TRBJ2-3; 8 bases agree with TRBD1. This CDR3 region has 13 residues. Germline loops: CDR1 SQVTM, CDR2 ANQGSEA. Trimming took 4 bases from V and 3 from J; bases not matched to a gene: 3. The CDR3 DNA reads TGCAGCGTTGGGACAGGGTTGACAGATACGCAGTATTTT. The encoded protein is CSVGTGLTDTQYF.

This clonotype has ten or more counts. The chain employs TRBV11-3 and TRBJ1-1, with no clear D. This CDR3 has 13 residues. Trimming cost V 3 bases and J 6 bases, with 11 bases left between them. In germline, CDR1 is SGHNT, CDR2 YENEEA. CDR3 sequence: CASSLVLAAEAFF. In DNA form, the CDR3 reads TGTGCCAGCAGCTTGGTGTTGGCGGCTGAAGCTTTCTTT.

This clonotype was observed at least ten times. CDR3 nucleotides: TGCGCCAGCAGCTTAGCGGGGGGGCCCCGAGTAGAGACCCAGTACTTC. This gives the protein CASSLAGGPRVETQYF. The rearrangement uses TRBV5-1 and TRBJ2-5; 10 nucleotides agree with TRBD2. Germline lookup yields CDR1 SGHRS and CDR2 YFSETQ. The CDR3 has 16 residues. V shed 2 bases, J shed 4 bases, and the junction held 8 bases outside the gene matches.

There are many counts of this clonotype. The CDR3 nucleotides read TGTGCCAGCAGTGCCTCAAACACTGAAGCTTTCTTT. Its protein is CASSASNTEAFF. V gene TRBV2 combines with J gene TRBJ1-1; D unclear. The CDR3 covers 12 residues. V shed 4 bases and J shed 2 bases, with 5 bases lying between them. Germline V gives CDR1 SNHLY, CDR2 FYNNEI.

This clonotype was seen at least ten times. The genes are TRBV6-1 and TRBJ2-7; TRBD1 matches 9 bases. V was clipped by 5 bases and J by 4 bases; unmatched bases: 9. In germline, CDR1 is MNHNS, CDR2 SASEGT. This CDR3 has 15 residues. Here the CDR3 DNA reads TGTGCCAGCAGTCTGACCTGGACAGGGGTGTACGAGCAGTACTTC. Translating it yields CASSLTWTGVYEQYF.

This clonotype was detected a few times. This chain links TRBV10-1 with TRBJ2-3, with D maybe TRBD1 (6 bases). Germline CDR1 WNHNN, CDR2 SYGVQD (reference sequence). The germline V and J ends were trimmed by 10 bases and 2 bases, with 16 bases remaining between them. This CDR3 has 14 residues. CDR3 in DNA: TGCGCCACCCGATCCCAGGGGACCACAGATACGCAGTATTTT. Amino acids: CATRSQGTTDTQYF.

The J gene is TRBJ1-4, the V gene TRBV28, with D hard to call. Germline lookup yields CDR1 MDHEN and CDR2 SYDVKM. V lost 6 bases, J lost 3 bases, and 11 bases lay in between. The CDR3 is 14 residues long. CDR3 region: CASSRAGANEKLFF. Here the CDR3 DNA reads TGTGCCAGCAGCCGCGCCGGGGCTAATGAAAAACTGTTTTTT.

Only a few counts were recorded for this clonotype. The chain links TRBV28 to TRBJ2-1; 10 bases align to TRBD1. The CDR3 length is 16 residues. Trimming cost V 5 bases and J 6 bases; bases outside gene matches: 10. The germline gives CDR1 MDHEN, CDR2 SYDVKM. The CDR3 DNA reads TGTGCCAGCAGTATCCTGCCGGGACAGGGGATCAATGAGCAGTTCTTC. The encoded protein is CASSILPGQGINEQFF.

The chain uses TRBV3-1 and TRBJ2-1, with D possibly matching TRBD1 (5 bases). CDR1 and CDR2 from the germline V gene are LGHDT and YNNKEL (reference sequence). Trimming took off 0 bases at V and 2 bases at J, with 8 bases between the two ends. The CDR3 is made up of 15 amino acids. CDR3 amino acids: CASSQDQGAYNEQFF. CDR3 nucleotide sequence: TGTGCCAGCAGCCAAGACCAGGGCGCCTACAATGAGCAGTTCTTC.

The chain couples TRBV19 to TRBJ2-1; the match to TRBD2 covers 10 bases. CDR3 length: 14 residues. The ends lost 6 bases at V and 6 bases at J; junction bases unmatched: 5. Germline V gene data show CDR1 as LNHDA and CDR2 as SQIVND (reference sequence). The CDR3 protein is CASRDLAGVNEQFF. CDR3 in DNA: TGTGCCAGTAGGGACCTAGCGGGGGTCAATGAGCAGTTCTTC.

This clonotype was counted at least ten times. The V and J genes are TRBV2 and TRBJ1-1, with a possible D match to TRBD1 (5 bases). Germline-derived CDR1 and CDR2 are SNHLY and FYNNEI. This CDR3 comprises 14 residues. The germline V and J ends were trimmed by 2 bases and 3 bases, with 10 bases remaining between them. The CDR3 DNA follows: TGTGCCAGCAGTGAAACCAGGGTGGACACTGAAGCTTTCTTT. It is translated as CASSETRVDTEAFF. The whole variable domain, remainder taken from reference TRBV2 and TRBJ1-1, is EPEVTQTPSHQVTQMGQEVILRCVPISNHLYFYWYRQILGQKVEFLVSFYNNEISEKSEIFDDQFSVERPDGSNFTLKIRSTKLEDSAMYFCASSETRVDTEAFFGQGTRLTVV.

By its share, this clonotype is medium-sized. The chain has TRBV7-9 and TRBJ2-5; the match to TRBD2 covers 7 bases. Germline CDR1 is SEHNR and CDR2 is FQNEAQ (reference sequence). CDR3 length: 16 amino acids. V lost 0 bases, J lost 2 bases, and 6 bases stayed unmatched. The CDR3 nucleotides are TGTGCCAGCAGCTTAGCTAAGCGGGGAGGTCAAGAGACCCAGTACTTC. Translated, it gives CASSLAKRGGQETQYF.

This clonotype was seen a few times. V and J are TRBV12-3 or TRBV12-4 and TRBJ2-2; either TRBD1 or TRBD2 may supply D (6 bases each). Trimming pared 6 bases from V and 14 bases from J, leaving 19 bases between. This CDR3 has 13 amino acids. CDR3: CASSSQGTGGLFF. The DNA of the CDR3 is TGTGCCAGCAGCTCACAGGGTACCGGGGGTCTGTTTTTT.

This chain uses TRBV6-5 with TRBJ1-3; 10 nucleotides agree with TRBD1. CDR3 length equals 18 residues. V was clipped by 0 bases and J by 4 bases; unmatched bases: 9. In germline, CDR1 is MNHEY, CDR2 SVGAGI. The DNA for the CDR3 is TGTGCCAGCAGTTACTCGATCCGACAGGGGGCGCCCGGAAACACCATATATTTT. Residues: CASSYSIRQGAPGNTIYF.